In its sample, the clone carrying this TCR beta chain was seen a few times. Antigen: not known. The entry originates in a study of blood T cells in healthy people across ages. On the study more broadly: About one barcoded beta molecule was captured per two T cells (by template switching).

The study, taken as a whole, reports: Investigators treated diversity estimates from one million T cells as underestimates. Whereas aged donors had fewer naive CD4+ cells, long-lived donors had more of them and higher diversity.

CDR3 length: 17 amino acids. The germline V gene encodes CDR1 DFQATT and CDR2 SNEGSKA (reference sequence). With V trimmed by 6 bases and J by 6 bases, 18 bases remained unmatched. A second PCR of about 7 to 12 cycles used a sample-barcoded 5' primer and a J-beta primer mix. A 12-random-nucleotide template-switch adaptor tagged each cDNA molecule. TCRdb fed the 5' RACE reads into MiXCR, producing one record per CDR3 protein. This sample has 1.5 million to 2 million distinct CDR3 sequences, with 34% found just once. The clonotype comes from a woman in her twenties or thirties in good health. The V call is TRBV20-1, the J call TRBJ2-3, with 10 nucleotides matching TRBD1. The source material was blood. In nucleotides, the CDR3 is TGCAGTGCCACCCTGTTCCGGGACAGGGGTTATGAGGATACGCAGTATTTT. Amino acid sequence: CSATLFRDRGYEDTQYF.